The present T cell receptor beta chain was sequenced within a study of CD8 T cells in cerebrospinal fluid in Alzheimer's disease. At the level of the study: Plate-based nested PCR sequencing and droplet-based sequencing measured CSF T cell clonal expansion.

This clonotype is medium-sized by frequency. Germline loops: CDR1 ENHRY, CDR2 SYGVKD. The CDR3 totals 13 residues. TCRdb re-called the 10x single-cell sequencing reads and catalogs CDR3 proteins one per entry, DNA excluded. Recorded for this sample: about 1,200 distinct CDR3 sequences. The sequenced material came from cerebrospinal fluid. This TCR came from a human donor with Parkinson's disease. V and J are TRBV10-3 and TRBJ2-5; TCRdb proposes TRBD1, but this gene call is untestable without DNA. The CDR3 spells CATNDRGEETQYF.